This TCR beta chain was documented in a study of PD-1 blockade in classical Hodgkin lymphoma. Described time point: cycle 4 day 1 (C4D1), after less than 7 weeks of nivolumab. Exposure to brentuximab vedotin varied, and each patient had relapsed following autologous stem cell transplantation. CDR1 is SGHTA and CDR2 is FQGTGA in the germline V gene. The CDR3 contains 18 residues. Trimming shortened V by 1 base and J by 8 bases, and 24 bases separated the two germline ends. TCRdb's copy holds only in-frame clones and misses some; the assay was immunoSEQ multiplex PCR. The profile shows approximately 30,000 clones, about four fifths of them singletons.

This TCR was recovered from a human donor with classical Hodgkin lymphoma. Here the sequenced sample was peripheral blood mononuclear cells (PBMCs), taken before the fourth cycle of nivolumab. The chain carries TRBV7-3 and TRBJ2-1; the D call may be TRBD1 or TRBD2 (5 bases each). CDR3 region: CASSLKSDGTLKVHEQFF. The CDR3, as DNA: TGTGCCAGCAGCTTAAAGAGCGATGGGACCCTCAAGGTACATGAGCAGTTCTTC.